This TCR beta chain comes out of a study of identical twins. Trimming cost V 3 bases and J 5 bases, with 11 bases left between them. This CDR3 has 13 amino acids. Germline loops: CDR1 MNHEY, CDR2 SMNVEV (reference sequence). This clonotype was recorded a few times. Template switching (which added a universal primer site) was used, and cDNA carried unique molecular identifiers. TCRdb ran MiXCR on the 5' RACE reads and lists one entry per CDR3 protein. Here the sample spans 450,000 or so distinct CDR3 sequences, 14% being singletons. These data also featured in a second study, about yellow fever vaccine responses in identical twins.

This chain uses TRBV27 with TRBJ2-7; weak D call: TRBD1 (5 bases). This clonotype was sampled from a woman between 18 and 29 years old in good health. Sequencing was performed on CD4+ T cells sorted from blood. The chain's CDR3 is CASSFSQGHEQYF. CDR3 in DNA: TGTGCCAGCAGTTTCAGCCAGGGCCACGAGCAGTACTTC.